Listed below are T cell receptor beta chains from one sample, sequenced in a study of vaccination and CD4 T cells after COVID-19. TCRdb redid the calling of the PCR reads with MiXCR, one entry per CDR3 protein. The repertoire includes about 13,000 distinct CDR3 sequences, roughly 60% of them detected once, and roughly 18% sits in the top ten. Their target antigens are unknown. The input for sequencing was cultured CD4+ T cells from blood, taken after SARS-CoV-2 vaccination. These receptors came from a human donor with COVID-19. Both conserved end residues are part of each CDR3. D genes are given only for firm matches. Some rows have no size entry. The others give once, few or many, or a class for an expanded clone.

TRBV12-3/TRBV12-4	TRBD1	TRBJ1-6	.	TGTGCCAGCAGTTTGGAGGGACAGGGGACCTTCCCCCTCCACTTT	CASSLEGQGTFPLHF
TRBV4-1	TRBD1	TRBJ1-5	.	TGCGCCAGCAGCCAAGGAGGGGGCTTAGGGCGACAGCCCCAGCATTTT	CASSQGGGLGRQPQHF
TRBV30	.	TRBJ1-5	few	TGTGCCTGGGGGCGGGGGAACGATCAGCCCCAGCATTTT	CAWGRGNDQPQHF
TRBV23-1	.	TRBJ1-6	.	TGCGCCAGCAGTCAATCCCTTCGACAGGAGACGCTGCCTAATTCACCCCTCCACTTT	CASSQSLRQETLPNSPLHF
TRBV11-2	.	TRBJ2-5	.	TGTGCCAGCAGCCCAATAAGAGGGATCGAGTCAAGGGGCCACCAGTACTTC	CASSPIRGIESRGHQYF
TRBV6-1	TRBD2	TRBJ2-3	.	TGTGCCAGCAGTCACCGAAGACTAGCGGGGCGTGAATACACAGATACGCAGTATTTT	CASSHRRLAGREYTDTQYF
TRBV5-1	TRBD2	TRBJ2-5	.	TGCGCCAGCAGACACGCTAGCGGGGGTTTCCAAGAGACCCAGTACTTC	CASRHASGGFQETQYF
TRBV6-5	.	TRBJ1-1	.	TGTGCCAGCAGTTACTCTGGGGTAAACACTGAAGCTTTCTTT	CASSYSGVNTEAFF
TRBV28	.	TRBJ1-2	.	TGTGCCAGCAGTTTATCCAAGGGTCCCAATGGCTACACCTTC	CASSLSKGPNGYTF
TRBV11-3	.	TRBJ2-2	.	TGTGCCAGCAGCTTTGCGGTAGGAGGGGTGAACACCGGGGAGCTGTTTTTT	CASSFAVGGVNTGELFF
TRBV14	.	TRBJ1-3	.	TGTGCCAGCAGCCAAAACGGAAACACCATATATTTT	CASSQNGNTIYF
TRBV9	TRBD1	TRBJ2-1	.	TGTGCCAGCAGCCCCCGGTTGACAGGGACCTACAATGAGCAGTTCTTC	CASSPRLTGTYNEQFF
TRBV6-1	.	TRBJ1-5	.	TGTGCCAGCAGGGCGTTCAATCAGCCCCAGCATTTT	CASRAFNQPQHF
TRBV7-6	.	TRBJ1-6	once	TGTGCTAGCAGCTTAGAGGACAGCGGATCACCCCTCCACTTT	CASSLEDSGSPLHF
TRBV25-1	.	TRBJ1-5	.	TGTGCCAGCAGTGAATCCGGGACGGTTCAACCCCAGCATTTT	CASSESGTVQPQHF